This passage covers 15 T cell receptor beta chains from one sample sequenced in a study of T cells in Graves' hyperthyroidism and ophthalmopathy (dated by TCRdb to 2018 to 2020). Library prep was done by multiplex PCR. The instrument given in TCRdb is Illumina HiSeq 2000. TCR beta CDR3 regions were amplified from RNA transcripts. A first-round RT-PCR of the TCR CDR3 used the HTBI primer set with the Qiagen OneStep RT-PCR kit. Clones were called with MiXCR by TCRdb after fastp trimmed the public reads at Q25, and only in-frame beta chains were retained. Rows merge per CDR3 protein into single entries with the most common DNA and genes. Across this sample there are hundreds of thousands of distinct CDR3 sequences, with about 15% seen only once. The top ten constitute around 14% of the sample. The sequenced sample consisted of blood. The receptor set was obtained from a young man with Graves' ophthalmopathy.

Many counts were recorded for this clonotype. The CDR3 loop is CASSLYPGQNQPQHF. CDR3 DNA: TGTGCCAGCAGTTTATACCCCGGACAGAATCAGCCCCAGCATTTT. The chain joins TRBV28 to TRBJ1-5; weak D call: TRBD1 (6 bases). The germline V gene has CDR1 MDHEN and CDR2 SYDVKM. The CDR3 has 15 amino acids. Trimming cost V 1 base and J 4 bases, with 11 bases left between them.

The chain joins TRBV20-1 to TRBJ1-4, with D possibly TRBD1 on 6 matching bases. The CDR3 is 14 residues long. V shed 4 bases and J shed 4 bases, with 13 bases lying between them. The germline V gene encodes CDR1 DFQATT and CDR2 SNEGSKA (reference sequence). The CDR3 DNA is TGCAGTGCTAAGTCGGGACAAAATAATGAAAAACTGTTTTTT. Protein sequence: CSAKSGQNNEKLFF.

A few counts support this clonotype. The genes are TRBV6-6 and TRBJ1-1, with D tentatively TRBD1 (6 bases). Trimming shortened V by 0 bases and J by 0 bases, and 8 bases separated the two germline ends. Germline-derived CDR1 and CDR2 are MNHNY and SVGAGI (reference sequence). This CDR3 is built from 15 residues. CDR3 nucleotides: TGTGCCAGCAGTTACTCGGGGGCCCTGAACACTGAAGCTTTCTTT. Translating it yields CASSYSGALNTEAFF.

This clonotype has at least ten counts. The chain joins TRBV29-1 to TRBJ2-1; D gene unclear. V was cut by 2 bases and J by 9 bases, with 8 bases left in between. The CDR3 is 11 amino acids. CDR1 is SQVTM and CDR2 is ANQGSEA in the germline V gene. The CDR3 DNA reads as TGCAGCGTTGAACCCAGTGGTGAGCAGTTCTTC. Translating it yields CSVEPSGEQFF.

The chain employs TRBV20-1 and TRBJ1-6; 9 positions agree with TRBD1. The CDR3 spans 18 residues. After removal of 2 bases from V and 6 bases from J, the junction contained 14 bases not matched to a gene. CDR1 is DFQATT, CDR2 SNEGSKA, per germline (reference sequence). In DNA form, the CDR3 reads TGCAGTGCTAGAATTAAAAGGGACAGGGCCTTTAGTAATTCACCCCTCCACTTT. Its translation is CSARIKRDRAFSNSPLHF.

This clonotype was detected ten times or more. The chain employs TRBV13 and TRBJ2-7; 13 bases are shared with TRBD2. This CDR3 region has 17 residues. The V gene's germline CDR1 is PRHDT and CDR2 FYEKMQ (reference sequence). V lost 0 bases and J lost 3; bases outside the gene matches: 5. The chain's CDR3 is CASSLGGTSGKGYEQYF. The CDR3 DNA reads as TGTGCCAGCAGCTTAGGAGGGACTAGCGGGAAGGGCTACGAGCAGTACTTC.

Points on this clonotype: This CDR3 is missing its conserved last phenylalanine or tryptophan, likely due to a read error. The chain recombines TRBV5-1 with TRBJ2-5; D might be TRBD2 (5 bases). The CDR3 runs 13 residues. Trimming cost V 2 bases and J 5 bases, with 10 bases left between them. CDR1 and CDR2 from the germline V gene are SGHRS and YFSETQ. The CDR3 reads CASSFEGGETQYL. The CDR3 DNA follows: TGCGCCAGCAGCTTCGAAGGCGGGGAGACCCAGTACCTC.

V and J are TRBV6-1 and TRBJ2-6; unclear D gene. Trimming stripped 5 bases from V and 12 bases from J, with 17 bases between. The germline V gene has CDR1 MNHNS and CDR2 SASEGT. The CDR3 is 14 residues long. CDR3 loop: CASSPNLDLRVLTF. In nucleotides, the CDR3 is TGTGCCAGCAGTCCGAATTTGGATCTCCGCGTCCTGACTTTC.

This clonotype showed up many times. The genes are TRBV29-1 and TRBJ2-1; D tentatively reads TRBD1 or TRBD2 (5 bases each). This CDR3 contains 14 residues. With 5 bases removed from V and 5 bases from J, the gap between germline ends came to 16 bases. From germline, CDR1 is SQVTM and CDR2 ANQGSEA. The CDR3 region is CSVPPGRINNEQFF. The CDR3 nucleotides read TGCAGCGTTCCCCCGGGACGGATTAACAATGAGCAGTTCTTC.

At least ten counts were recorded for this clonotype. At one boundary the junction diverges from the germline segment, which might be a read error. The J gene is TRBJ1-1, the V gene TRBV5-1; weak D call: TRBD1 (6 bases). The CDR3 runs 14 residues. Per the germline V gene, CDR1 is SGHRS and CDR2 is YFSETQ. The CDR3 loop is CASSLGGGGTEAFF. Written as DNA, the CDR3 is TGTGCCAGCAGCTTAGGCGGAGGGGGCACTGAAGCTTTCTTT.

The chain has TRBV7-9 and TRBJ2-5; 8 bases match TRBD2. V shed 5 bases, J shed 1 base, and the junction held 9 bases outside the gene matches. The CDR3 covers 16 residues. The V gene's germline CDR1 is SEHNR and CDR2 FQNEAQ (reference sequence). CDR3 sequence: CASSHRVAGTQETQYF. In DNA form, the CDR3 reads TGTGCCAGCAGCCACCGGGTAGCGGGAACCCAAGAGACCCAGTACTTC.

This clonotype showed up many times. This chain links TRBV6-5 with TRBJ2-3; D tentatively fits TRBD1 or TRBD2 (6 bases each). Trimming left V 0 bases short and J 0 bases short, with 10 bases between. Germline V gene lookup returns CDR1 MNHEY and CDR2 SVGAGI. The CDR3 runs to 16 residues. The chain's CDR3 is CASSYSRGLSTDTQYF. In nucleotides, the CDR3 is TGTGCCAGCAGTTACTCCAGGGGACTTAGCACAGATACGCAGTATTTT.

The genes are TRBV6-2 or TRBV6-3 and TRBJ1-5, with TRBD1 matching over 7 bases. The germline CDR1 and CDR2 sequences are MNHEY and SVGEGT. With 0 bases clipped from V and 11 bases from J, the junction kept 16 bases outside the gene matches. The CDR3 loop spans 17 amino acids. DNA of the CDR3: TGTGCCAGCAGTTACTCCTCAGCCGGAGGGGGCGGTTCATCCCAGCATTTT. Translating it yields CASSYSSAGGGGSSQHF.

This clonotype was picked up a small number of times. The chain has TRBV19 and TRBJ2-2; 8 bases map to TRBD1. V was pared by 8 bases and J by 6 bases, with 5 bases of the junction left unmatched. The CDR3 covers 13 residues. CDR1 and CDR2 (germline): LNHDA, SQIVND (reference sequence). The CDR3 DNA reads as TGTGCCAGTGAGCAGGGGGCGGCCGGGGAGCTGTTTTTT. It encodes CASEQGAAGELFF.

The sample holds many counts of this clonotype. This chain connects TRBV5-1 to TRBJ2-7; 10 bases map to TRBD2. CDR3 length equals 16 residues. The germline gives CDR1 SGHRS, CDR2 YFSETQ. V shed 2 bases, J shed 4 bases, and the junction held 9 bases outside the gene matches. As DNA, the CDR3 is TGCGCCAGCAGCTTAACCTCTAGCGGGGGACGTTACGAGCAGTACTTC. This encodes CASSLTSSGGRYEQYF.